This T cell receptor (beta chain) was captured by sequencing in a study of blood T cells in healthy people across ages (dated by TCRdb to the mid-2010s). Some background on the complete study: In model experiments, roughly one uniquely barcoded TCR beta cDNA molecule per two T cells was captured by template switching. Using the same blood draw, the study looked at two additional independent replicas of 1 million unique cDNA reads for two donors, one aged 18 to 29 and the other aged 80 or older. The donors were divided into four age groups: young (average approximately 17 years), middle-aged (approximately 39), aged (approximately 59) and long-lived (approximately 74). To avoid experimental bias, donors of different ages were distributed randomly across sequencing lanes. The study measured age-related changes in TCR beta repertoire diversity using deep sequencing normalized with unique cDNA molecular identifiers. What the study reported, not specific to this receptor: The long-lived group showed more naive CD4+ T cells, fewer expanded clones and increased TCR diversity than the aged group, suggesting age selection. Donor CMV infection status was unknown, potentially confounding age-related changes in expanded clonotypes. As age increased, observed TCR beta diversity per million T cells dropped in a roughly linear way, and a significant reduction was already evident by age roughly 36. There was a strong correlation between observed TCR beta diversity and the percentage of naive T cells measured by flow cytometry. Bulk unsorted PBMC profiling prevented conclusive comparison of naive and antigen-experienced compartments. Estimates of total diversity based on one million sequenced T cells were considered lower bounds and underestimates.

A remark on this clonotype: Its antigen specificity is not known. Qualities for individual bases were not recorded, and no much larger clone is one base off.

The approximately 39 donors, aged about 6 to 100 years, were systemically healthy Caucasian individuals from Russia. Around 10 milliliters of peripheral blood were collected from each donor into EDTA-treated Vacutainer tubes. PBMCs were isolated by Ficoll-Paque density-gradient centrifugation, with at least 7 million obtained per sample. Total RNA was extracted from PBMCs with Trizol reagent, with at least 5.5 micrograms obtained per sample. Naive CD45RAhigh/CD27high T cell percentages were measured by flow cytometry on a PBMC aliquot from every donor. The CDR3 starts with the cysteine, ends with the phenylalanine, and has 15 residues. Only the CDR3 part of the read is kept: 45 bases, read in frame from the first base. CDR1 MDHEN and CDR2 SYDVKM are derived from the germline V gene. V lost 6 bases and J lost 7 bases, and the count of bases not matched to a germline gene is 11. Library construction relied on 5' RACE. TCRdb names Illumina HiSeq 2500 as the instrument used. The second PCR ran for roughly 7 to 12 cycles and used a J-beta primer mix along with a sample-barcoded 5' primer. A template-switch 5' adaptor carrying 12 random nucleotides introduced a unique molecular identifier onto each TCR beta cDNA molecule. Each sample yielded at least 2.5 million CDR3-containing paired-end reads. The Mint cDNA synthesis kit, primed by a TRBC-specific oligonucleotide, was used to synthesize first-strand cDNA from all RNA. All cDNA was treated with uracil-DNA glycosylase and then went through a first 18-cycle PCR with the universal primers M1SS and BC2_uni_R. On the study's bioinformatics: Each sample was normalized by randomly selecting 1 million high-quality reads, each carrying a distinct molecular identifier. Instead of being binned into consensus sequences, reads that shared molecular identifiers were thrown out. MiTCR, set to a Q25 quality threshold and the strictest error-elimination algorithm, was used for CDR3 identification, clonotype clustering and error correction. A nonparametric unseen species model with Euler transformation was used to estimate lower-bound total TCR beta diversity. TCRdb reanalyzed the raw reads on its own, using fastp at Q25 for trimming and MiXCR for clone calling, and kept in-frame beta chains. Rows are unified per CDR3 protein, each entry keeping the most common DNA and genes. The authors' filters were not applied to this entry. Across this sample there are about 1 million distinct CDR3 sequences, with under 45% seen only once. The ten largest make up over 15% of the sample.

This clonotype originated in an older woman in good health. The sequence is built from TRBV28 and TRBJ2-3, and 9 junction bases match TRBD2. The material sequenced was blood. The CDR3 in this case is CASSRAGGASYTQYF. The sequenced DNA is TGTGCCAGCAGCCGAGCGGGAGGTGCCTCCTATACGCAGTATTTT.